This is a list of T cell receptor beta chains from one sample in a study of T cells in Graves' hyperthyroidism and ophthalmopathy. TCRdb independently ran MiXCR on the multiplex PCR reads; one entry per CDR3 protein. Altogether about 180,000 distinct CDR3 sequences are present, 9.4% being singletons, with the ten largest covering around 20%. The sequenced sample consisted of blood. These TCRs come from a woman aged 18-29 years with Graves' hyperthyroidism that later progressed to Graves' ophthalmopathy. Each CDR3 is given with its conserved first and last residue. D genes are given only for firm matches. Size tells how often a clone was seen (once, few, many) or the class of an expanded clone, and some rows leave it out.

clone_size: many
v_call: TRBV10-1
j_call: TRBJ2-3
d_call: TRBD1
cdr3_nt: TGCGCCAGCAGTGAATCTGGACAGGGGGGCACAGATACGCAGTATTTT
cdr3_aa: CASSESGQGGTDTQYF

clone_size: many
v_call: TRBV7-9
j_call: TRBJ2-7
d_call: .
cdr3_nt: TGTGCCAGCAGCTCTGTCCGGGCTTTATCCTACGAGCAGTACTTC
cdr3_aa: CASSSVRALSYEQYF

clone_size: many
v_call: TRBV7-8
j_call: TRBJ1-4
d_call: .
cdr3_nt: TGTGCCAGCAGCCCTGGCAGTCTTGAAAAACTGTTTTTT
cdr3_aa: CASSPGSLEKLFF

clone_size: .
v_call: TRBV9
j_call: TRBJ2-5
d_call: TRBD1
cdr3_nt: TGTGCCAGCAGCGTAGGGACAGGGAGTATAGACCAAGAGACCCAGTACTTC
cdr3_aa: CASSVGTGSIDQETQYF

clone_size: .
v_call: TRBV25-1
j_call: TRBJ2-3
d_call: .
cdr3_nt: TGTGCCAGCAGTGAGTGGTCCTTCGGAGGCACAGATACGCAGTATTTT
cdr3_aa: CASSEWSFGGTDTQYF

clone_size: many
v_call: TRBV11-2
j_call: TRBJ2-5
d_call: TRBD2
cdr3_nt: TGTGCCAGCAGCTTAGGGGGACTAGCGGGAGTTGGGGAGACCCAGTACTTC
cdr3_aa: CASSLGGLAGVGETQYF

clone_size: many
v_call: TRBV12-3/TRBV12-4
j_call: TRBJ1-1
d_call: TRBD1
cdr3_nt: TGTGCCAGCAGTTTGAGACCGGACAGGGGGCCCCTAGGAGCTTTCTTT
cdr3_aa: CASSLRPDRGPLGAFF

clone_size: many
v_call: TRBV20-1
j_call: TRBJ2-5
d_call: .
cdr3_nt: TGCAGTGCTAACGCGTTGGAGACCCAGTACTTC
cdr3_aa: CSANALETQYF

clone_size: .
v_call: TRBV4-2
j_call: TRBJ1-3
d_call: .
cdr3_nt: TGTGCCAGCAGCCAACTGAGGAGGGAGATAGGAAACACCATATATTTT
cdr3_aa: CASSQLRREIGNTIYF

clone_size: many
v_call: TRBV5-6
j_call: TRBJ2-1
d_call: .
cdr3_nt: TGTGCCAGCAGCTTTACTCCCGAGAGCTCCTACAATGAGCAGTTCTTC
cdr3_aa: CASSFTPESSYNEQFF

clone_size: many
v_call: TRBV2
j_call: TRBJ1-6
d_call: .
cdr3_nt: TGTGCCAGCAGGATGGCACAGGGAAATTCACCCCTCCACTTT
cdr3_aa: CASRMAQGNSPLHF

clone_size: .
v_call: TRBV9
j_call: TRBJ1-1
d_call: .
cdr3_nt: TGTGCCAGCAGCGTAGTCGCCGGGACTGAAGCTTTCTTT
cdr3_aa: CASSVVAGTEAFF

clone_size: many
v_call: TRBV27
j_call: TRBJ2-2
d_call: TRBD1
cdr3_nt: TGTGCCAGCAGTTTAGCCAGGGGGACCGCGAACACCGGGGAGCTGTTTTTT
cdr3_aa: CASSLARGTANTGELFF

clone_size: many
v_call: TRBV6-4
j_call: TRBJ1-5
d_call: .
cdr3_nt: TGTGCCAGCAGTGACTCGAGCGGGGCCCCTGGGCCCCAGCATTTT
cdr3_aa: CASSDSSGAPGPQHF

clone_size: many
v_call: TRBV28
j_call: TRBJ1-4
d_call: TRBD1
cdr3_nt: TGTGCCAGCAGTTCCTGGACAGGGGGAAATCGTGGTGAAAAACTGTTTTTT
cdr3_aa: CASSSWTGGNRGEKLFF

clone_size: many
v_call: TRBV19
j_call: TRBJ2-5
d_call: .
cdr3_nt: TGTGCCAGTAGTATAGCGGGAGTATTCCAAGAGACCCAGTACTTC
cdr3_aa: CASSIAGVFQETQYF

clone_size: many
v_call: TRBV11-2
j_call: TRBJ2-3
d_call: TRBD2
cdr3_nt: TGTGCCAGCAGCCAAGCGGGGGGTTGGGATACGCAGTATTTT
cdr3_aa: CASSQAGGWDTQYF

clone_size: many
v_call: TRBV11-2
j_call: TRBJ2-5
d_call: TRBD2
cdr3_nt: TGTGCCAGCAGCTTGGGCCTAGCGGGAGTTGGGGAGACCCAGTACTTC
cdr3_aa: CASSLGLAGVGETQYF

clone_size: few
v_call: TRBV19
j_call: TRBJ1-2
d_call: TRBD1
cdr3_nt: TGTGCCAGTAGCTCACAGGGGTTTGGCTATGGCTACACCTTC
cdr3_aa: CASSSQGFGYGYTF